This TCR beta chain is from a study of CD8+ T cells in alopecia areata. In the study overall: Oral tofacitinib, 5 to 10 mg twice daily, was given in an open-label trial.

This sample's treatment: oral pan-JAK inhibitor, 5-10 mg twice daily. Alopecia areata patients provided lesional scalp punch biopsies and peripheral blood, both collected for the study. This CDR3 is built from 15 residues. V gave up 3 bases and J gave up 3 bases; unmatched junction bases: 6. Per germline, CDR1 SGHRS and CDR2 YFSETQ. Sequencing relied on a cDNA template that was reverse transcribed from extracted RNA. Profiling relied on immunoSEQ multiplex PCR, and the TCRdb table lists in-frame clones only, not all of them. The sample has some 99,000 clones, around 55% seen once. The chain has TRBV5-1 and TRBJ2-5; TRBD2 matches at 9 bases. The sample was CD8+ T cells sorted from blood, taken at week 4, from a patient treated with tofacitinib. This clonotype was sampled from a human donor with alopecia areata. DNA for the CDR3: TGCGCCAGCAGCTCTAGCGGGGATTTAGAAGAGACCCAGTACTTC. It translates to CASSSSGDLEETQYF. The entire variable domain, with the rest obtained from reference TRBV5-1 and TRBJ2-5, is as follows: KAGVTQTPRYLIKTRGQQVTLSCSPISGHRSVSWYQQTPGQGLQFLFEYFSETQRNKGNFPGRFSGRQFSNSRSEMNVSTLELGDSALYLCASSSSGDLEETQYFGPGTRLLVL.